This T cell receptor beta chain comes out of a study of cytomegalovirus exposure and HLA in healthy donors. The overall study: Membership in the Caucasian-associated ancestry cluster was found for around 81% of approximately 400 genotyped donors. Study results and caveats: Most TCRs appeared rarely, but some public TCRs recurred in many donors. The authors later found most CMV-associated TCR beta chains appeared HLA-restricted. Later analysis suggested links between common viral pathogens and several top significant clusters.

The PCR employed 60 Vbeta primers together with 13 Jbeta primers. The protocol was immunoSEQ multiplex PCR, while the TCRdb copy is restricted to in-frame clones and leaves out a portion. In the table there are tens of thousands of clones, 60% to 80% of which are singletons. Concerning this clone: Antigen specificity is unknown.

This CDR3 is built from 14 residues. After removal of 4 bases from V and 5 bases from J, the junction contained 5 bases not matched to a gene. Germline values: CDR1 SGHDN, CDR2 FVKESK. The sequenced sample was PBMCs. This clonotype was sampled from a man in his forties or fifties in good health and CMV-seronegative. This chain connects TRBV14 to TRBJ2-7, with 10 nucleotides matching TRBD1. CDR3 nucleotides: TGTGCCAGCAGCCCGGGACAGGGGTACAACGAGCAGTACTTC. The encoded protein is CASSPGQGYNEQYF.